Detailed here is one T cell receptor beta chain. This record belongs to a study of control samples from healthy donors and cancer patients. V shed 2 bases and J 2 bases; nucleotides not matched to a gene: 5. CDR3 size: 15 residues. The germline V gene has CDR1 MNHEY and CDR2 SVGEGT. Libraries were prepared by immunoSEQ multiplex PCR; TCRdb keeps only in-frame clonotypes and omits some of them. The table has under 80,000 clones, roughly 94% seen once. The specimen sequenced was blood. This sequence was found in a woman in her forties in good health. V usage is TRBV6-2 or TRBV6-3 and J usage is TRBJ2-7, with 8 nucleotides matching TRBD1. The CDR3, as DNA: TGTGCCAGCAGTTACCGTGTCAGGGGGCCCTACGAGCAGTACTTC. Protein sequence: CASSYRVRGPYEQYF.